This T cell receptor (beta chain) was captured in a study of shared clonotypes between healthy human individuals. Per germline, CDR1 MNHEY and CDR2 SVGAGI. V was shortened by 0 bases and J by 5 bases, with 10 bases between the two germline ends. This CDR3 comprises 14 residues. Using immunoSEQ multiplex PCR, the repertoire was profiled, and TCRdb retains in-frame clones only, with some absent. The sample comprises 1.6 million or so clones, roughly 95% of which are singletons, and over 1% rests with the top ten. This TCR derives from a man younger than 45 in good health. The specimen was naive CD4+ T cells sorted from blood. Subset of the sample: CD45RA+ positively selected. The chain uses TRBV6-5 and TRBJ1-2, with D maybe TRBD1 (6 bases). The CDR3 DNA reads TGTGCCAGCAGTTACTCGGGGACAACTTATGGCTACACCTTC. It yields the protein CASSYSGTTYGYTF.